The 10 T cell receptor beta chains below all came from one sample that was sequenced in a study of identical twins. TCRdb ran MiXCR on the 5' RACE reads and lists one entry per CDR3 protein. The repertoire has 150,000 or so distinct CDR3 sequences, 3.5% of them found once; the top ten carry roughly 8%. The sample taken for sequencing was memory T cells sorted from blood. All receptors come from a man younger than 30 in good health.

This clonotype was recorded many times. The chain's CDR3 is CASSVTLAGEDEQYV. The CDR3 bases are TGTGCCAGCAGCGTAACGCTAGCGGGAGAAGACGAGCAGTACGTC. The V and J genes are TRBV5-6 and TRBJ2-7, with 10 bases lining up with TRBD2. The CDR3 has 15 amino acids. J lost 5 bases, V lost 4 bases, and 9 bases had no gene match. The germline V gene has CDR1 SGHDT and CDR2 YYEEEE.

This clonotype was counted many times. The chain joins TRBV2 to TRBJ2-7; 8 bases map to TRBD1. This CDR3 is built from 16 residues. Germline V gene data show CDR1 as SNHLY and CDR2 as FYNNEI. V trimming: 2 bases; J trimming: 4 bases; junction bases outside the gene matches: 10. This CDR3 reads CASSEIGWDRRYEQYV. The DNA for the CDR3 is TGTGCCAGCAGTGAAATCGGATGGGACAGGAGATACGAGCAGTACGTC.

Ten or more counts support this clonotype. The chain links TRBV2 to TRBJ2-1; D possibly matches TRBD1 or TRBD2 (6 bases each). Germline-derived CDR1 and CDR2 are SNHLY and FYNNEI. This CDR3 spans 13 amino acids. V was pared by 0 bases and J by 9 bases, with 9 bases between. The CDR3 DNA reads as TGTGCCAGCAGTGAAGCCCGGGGGCCTGAGCAGTTCTTC. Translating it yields CASSEARGPEQFF.

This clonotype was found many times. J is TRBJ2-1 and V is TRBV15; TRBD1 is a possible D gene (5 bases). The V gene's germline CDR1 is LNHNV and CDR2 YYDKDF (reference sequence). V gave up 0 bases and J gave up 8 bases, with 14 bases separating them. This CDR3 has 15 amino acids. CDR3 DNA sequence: TGTGCCACCAGCAGAGATGATCAGGGAAACTATGAGCAGTTCTTC. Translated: CATSRDDQGNYEQFF. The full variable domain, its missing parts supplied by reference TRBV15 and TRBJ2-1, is DAMVIQNPRYQVTQFGKPVTLSCSQTLNHNVMYWYQQKSSQAPKLLFHYYDKDFNNEADTPDNFQSRRPNTSFCFLDIRSPGLGDTAMYLCATSRDDQGNYEQFFGPGTRLTVL.

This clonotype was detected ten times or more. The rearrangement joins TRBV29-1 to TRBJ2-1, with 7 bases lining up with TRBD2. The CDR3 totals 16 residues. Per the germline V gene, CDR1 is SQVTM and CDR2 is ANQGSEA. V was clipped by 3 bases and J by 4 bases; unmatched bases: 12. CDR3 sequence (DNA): TGCAGCGTTGAGGGGGGGGGTGCGGGAGTTTACAATGAGCAGTTCTTC. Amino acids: CSVEGGGAGVYNEQFF.

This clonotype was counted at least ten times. CDR3 DNA sequence: TGCAGCGCCGGACAGGAACCTTACAATGAGCAGTTCTTC. Translating gives CSAGQEPYNEQFF. This chain links TRBV29-1 with TRBJ2-1; 7 bases agree with TRBD1. CDR1 and CDR2 from the germline V gene are SQVTM and ANQGSEA. The CDR3 is made up of 13 amino acids. V lost 7 bases, J lost 4 bases, and 7 bases stayed unmatched.

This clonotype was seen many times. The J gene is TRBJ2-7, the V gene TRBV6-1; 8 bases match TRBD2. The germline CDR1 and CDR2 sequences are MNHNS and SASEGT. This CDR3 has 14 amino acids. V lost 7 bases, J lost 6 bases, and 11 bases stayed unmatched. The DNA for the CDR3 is TGTGCCAGCACCAAAACCGGGACTAGGAGCGAGCAGTACTTC. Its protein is CASTKTGTRSEQYF.

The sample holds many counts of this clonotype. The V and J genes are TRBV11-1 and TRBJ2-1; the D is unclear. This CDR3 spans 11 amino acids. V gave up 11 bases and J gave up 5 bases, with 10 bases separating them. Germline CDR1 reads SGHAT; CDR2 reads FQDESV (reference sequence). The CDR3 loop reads CAGQDNNEQFF. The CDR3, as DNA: TGTGCCGGCCAGGATAACAATGAGCAGTTCTTC.

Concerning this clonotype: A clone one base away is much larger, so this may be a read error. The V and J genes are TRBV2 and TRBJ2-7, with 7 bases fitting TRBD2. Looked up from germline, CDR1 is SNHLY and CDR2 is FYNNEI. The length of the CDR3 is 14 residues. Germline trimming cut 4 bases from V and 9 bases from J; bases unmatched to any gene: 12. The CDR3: CASSVQSGLGGQYF. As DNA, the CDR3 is TGTGCCAGCAGTGTACAGTCCGGACTAGGAGGGCAGTACTTC.

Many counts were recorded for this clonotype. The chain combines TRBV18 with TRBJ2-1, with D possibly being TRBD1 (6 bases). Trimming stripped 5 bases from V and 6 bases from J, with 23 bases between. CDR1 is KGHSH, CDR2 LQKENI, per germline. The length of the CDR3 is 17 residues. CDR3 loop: CASSGLPPKQGTNEQFF. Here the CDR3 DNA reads TGTGCCAGCTCAGGACTTCCCCCAAAGCAGGGGACCAATGAGCAGTTCTTC.